These 17 T cell receptor beta chains were sequenced from one sample in a study of OX40 agonist ivuxolimab in advanced cancers. Assay used: immunoSEQ multiplex PCR; TCRdb lists only in-frame clones, some missing. This table has some 69,000 clones, more than 70% appearing once. The sequences come from CD4+ or CD8+ T cells sorted from blood, collected in a trial of the OX40 agonist ivuxolimab. These receptors were taken from an adult with an advanced solid tumor such as melanoma, head and neck, liver or kidney cancer.

The chain is built from TRBV4-1 and TRBJ1-2; 9 bases match TRBD1. Per the germline V gene, CDR1 is MGHRA and CDR2 is YSYEKL. V shed 1 base, J shed 4 bases, and the junction held 13 bases outside the gene matches. The CDR3 contains 18 residues. The CDR3 DNA follows: TGCGCCAGCAGCCAAGTGGGCAGGACAGGGGCACCGGGCTATGGCTACACCTTC. Translation gives CASSQVGRTGAPGYGYTF.

The rearrangement links TRBV18 to TRBJ2-5; TRBD1 matches 11 bases. CDR3 size: 14 residues. V gave up 6 bases and J gave up 5 bases; unmatched junction bases: 5. The germline V gene has CDR1 KGHSH and CDR2 LQKENI. The CDR3, as DNA: TGTGCCAGCTCCCCGGGACAGGGGGTCGAGACCCAGTACTTC. This encodes CASSPGQGVETQYF.

The V and J genes are TRBV4-1 and TRBJ2-5, with 15 bases lining up with TRBD2. V gave up 6 bases and J gave up 5 bases; unmatched junction bases: 4. Germline-derived CDR1 and CDR2 are MGHRA and YSYEKL. This CDR3 has 15 residues. The CDR3 coding sequence is TGCGCCAGCAGGCGTGGACTAGCGGGAGGGGAGACCCAGTACTTC. It codes for CASRRGLAGGETQYF.

This clone was counted only a few times. This chain connects TRBV6-6 to TRBJ2-1, with D tentatively TRBD1 (5 bases). The germline gives CDR1 MNHNY, CDR2 SVGAGI (reference sequence). The CDR3 is 13 amino acids. With 2 bases removed from V and 12 bases from J, the gap between germline ends came to 14 bases. CDR3 DNA: TGTGCCAGCAGTTACGATAAGCATCAGGGGCAGTTCTTC. Translation: CASSYDKHQGQFF.

The chain has TRBV19 and TRBJ1-3; D call uncertain. The length of the CDR3 is 16 residues. The germline gives CDR1 LNHDA, CDR2 SQIVND (reference sequence). The V gene lost 7 bases and the J gene lost 2 bases, with 18 bases spanning the gap. CDR3 DNA sequence: TGTGCCAGTACAAATCAGCCCGGCCTTACTGGAAACACCATATATTTT. This encodes CASTNQPGLTGNTIYF. Supplemented by reference TRBV19 and TRBJ1-3, the full variable domain reads DGGITQSPKYLFRKEGQNVTLSCEQNLNHDAMYWYRQDPGQGLRLIYYSQIVNDFQKGDIAEGYSVSREKKESFPLTVTSAQKNPTAFYLCASTNQPGLTGNTIYFGEGSWLTVV.

The chain uses TRBV11-2 and TRBJ1-6; 8 bases are shared with TRBD1. Germline-derived CDR1 and CDR2 are SGHAT and FQNNGV. Trimming cost V 5 bases and J 7 bases; bases outside gene matches: 4. The CDR3 extends over 14 amino acids. The DNA of the CDR3 is TGTGCCAGCAGCGTTAGACAGGGGAATTCACCCCTCCACTTT. Residues: CASSVRQGNSPLHF.

V gene TRBV6-1 combines with J gene TRBJ1-5; D unresolved. V was shortened by 4 bases and J by 1 base, with 11 bases between the two germline ends. The CDR3 contains 15 residues. The germline CDR1 and CDR2 sequences are MNHNS and SASEGT. The CDR3 is CASSGKVGSNQPQHF. The DNA of the CDR3 is TGTGCCAGCAGTGGGAAAGTAGGGAGCAATCAGCCCCAGCATTTT.

This chain connects TRBV7-9 to TRBJ1-2; tentatively, D is TRBD1 (5 bases). Trimming stripped 3 bases from V and 6 bases from J, with 14 bases between. Germline V gives CDR1 SEHNR, CDR2 FQNEAQ (reference sequence). The length of the CDR3 is 14 residues. In nucleotides, the CDR3 is TGTGCCAGCAGCTTTCGAATCGAGGGGAATGGCTACACCTTC. Its translation is CASSFRIEGNGYTF.

The chain is built from TRBV19 and TRBJ1-4; 7 bases align to TRBD1. V lost 6 bases, J lost 6 bases, and 7 bases stayed unmatched. CDR3 length equals 14 residues. Germline assignment: CDR1 LNHDA and CDR2 SQIVND (reference sequence). CDR3 nucleotides: TGTGCCAGTAGCGAACAGGGGTTACATGAAAAACTGTTTTTT. Protein sequence: CASSEQGLHEKLFF. Complete variable domain (other parts from reference TRBV19 and TRBJ1-4): DGGITQSPKYLFRKEGQNVTLSCEQNLNHDAMYWYRQDPGQGLRLIYYSQIVNDFQKGDIAEGYSVSREKKESFPLTVTSAQKNPTAFYLCASSEQGLHEKLFFGSGTQLSVL.

The chain combines TRBV28 with TRBJ1-2, with unresolved D. Germline V gives CDR1 MDHEN, CDR2 SYDVKM. Between the trimmed V and J ends, which lost 3 bases and 1 base, there was a span of 0 bases. The CDR3 contains 11 residues. The CDR3 protein is CASSFNYGYTF. In DNA, the CDR3 is TGTGCCAGCAGTTTTAACTATGGCTACACCTTC.

The chain joins TRBV27 to TRBJ1-1; 9 bases agree with TRBD1. The CDR3 is 15 residues long. The junction had 8 bases not matched to a gene; V was cut back by 4 bases and J by 5 bases. CDR1 and CDR2 from the germline V gene are MNHEY and SMNVEV (reference sequence). CDR3 DNA: TGTGCCAGCAGTTCTTACAGGGGGCGGGAAACTGAAGCTTTCTTT. This codes for CASSSYRGRETEAFF.

The sample holds one count of this clone. The chain uses TRBV25-1 and TRBJ2-3; D is perhaps TRBD1 or TRBD2 (5 bases each). The CDR3 consists of 15 residues. Germline CDR1 MGHDK, CDR2 SYGVNS. Trimming left V 6 bases short and J 0 bases short, with 13 bases between. This CDR3 reads CASSAGGGSTDTQYF. The CDR3 nucleotides read TGTGCCAGCAGCGCAGGTGGGGGTAGCACAGATACGCAGTATTTT.

The chain carries TRBV15 and TRBJ2-7, with D perhaps TRBD1 or TRBD2 (7 bases each). Germline-derived CDR1 and CDR2 are LNHNV and YYDKDF (reference sequence). The length of the CDR3 is 19 residues. V was pared by 3 bases and J by 2 bases, with 26 bases between. CDR3 amino acids: CATSRDRTASSGITYEQYF. CDR3 bases: TGTGCCACCAGCAGGGACAGGACAGCCTCTAGCGGTATTACCTACGAGCAGTACTTC.

The rearrangement links TRBV9 to TRBJ1-2, with TRBD1 matching over 8 bases. The CDR3 sequence is 13 residues long. The ends lost 4 bases at V and 12 bases at J; junction bases unmatched: 11. Germline V gene sequence: CDR1 SGDLS, CDR2 YYNGEE. The CDR3 DNA follows: TGTGCCAGCAGCCCCAGGGGGCCCGGGGGTGACACCTTC. Translated, it gives CASSPRGPGGDTF.

The genes are TRBV19 and TRBJ2-5; 11 bases fit TRBD2. This CDR3 has 18 amino acids. The ends lost 3 bases at V and 4 bases at J; junction bases unmatched: 13. The germline gives CDR1 LNHDA, CDR2 SQIVND (reference sequence). The DNA of the CDR3 is TGTGCCAGTAGTATTCTGGCTAGCGGGGGGCCGAGAGGAGAGACCCAGTACTTC. This codes for CASSILASGGPRGETQYF.

The CDR3 bases are TGTGCCAGCAGCTTGAAAGCGGGGGGGCACGAGCAGTACTTC. Encoded protein: CASSLKAGGHEQYF. This chain connects TRBV5-4 to TRBJ2-7; 10 bases are shared with TRBD2. The CDR3 totals 14 residues. V lost 1 base and J lost 5; bases outside the gene matches: 3. Germline V gene lookup returns CDR1 SGHNT and CDR2 YYREEE (reference sequence).

With respect to this clone: This is likely a read error, given that the CDR3 carries no conserved phenylalanine or tryptophan at its end. The rearrangement links TRBV30 to TRBJ1-1; TRBD1 is a possible D gene (6 bases). Trimming pared 3 bases from V and 8 bases from J, leaving 10 bases between. The CDR3 totals 11 residues. Germline assignment: CDR1 GTSNPN and CDR2 SVGIG (reference sequence). CDR3 in amino acids: CAWSGQREAFL. CDR3 bases: TGTGCCTGGAGCGGACAGAGGGAAGCTTTCCTT.